This paragraph reports one TCR beta chain. This sample was taken from a study of blood T cell repertoires in COVID-19. About the study: Samples of COVID-19 (acute and convalescent) were obtained from the United States, Italy and Spain. The cDNA or gDNA used as material had been derived from T cells, B-cell-depleted T cells, or PBMCs.

The authors' processing: Reference gene primers were amplified, and this amplification served to estimate nucleated cell counts. TCRdb's table, derived via immunoSEQ multiplex PCR, lists solely in-frame clones and lacks some. The V and J calls and the clone size are those of that table, but D and trimming were determined from the DNA. This sample yields about 68,000 clones, of which more than 60% are seen a single time; roughly a quarter belongs to the top ten. CDR1 and CDR2 from the germline V gene are LNHDA and SQIVND (reference sequence). J was trimmed by 13 bases and V by 0 bases; bases with no gene match: 3. The CDR3 loop spans 12 amino acids.

The sample comprised peripheral blood. This chain links TRBV19 with TRBJ2-3; 8 bases are shared with TRBD1. This TCR was sampled from a human donor in a cohort sampled during active COVID-19. CDR3 loop: CASSIETGAKYF. CDR3 bases: TGTGCCAGTAGTATAGAGACAGGGGCTAAGTATTTT.